A single sample is the source of the 32 T cell receptor beta chains below, sequenced in a study of blood T cell repertoires in COVID-19. Assay: immunoSEQ multiplex PCR; the TCRdb copy retains only in-frame clones and omits some. The sample holds some 360,000 clones, 88% seen once. Sequencing was performed on PBMCs or T cells enriched from blood (not recorded which). The receptors stem from a woman in her 30s who had been exposed to COVID-19.

The rearrangement uses TRBV11-3 and TRBJ2-2, with 7 bases fitting TRBD1. Germline trimming cut 5 bases from V and 6 bases from J; bases unmatched to any gene: 12. The germline gives CDR1 SGHNT, CDR2 YENEEA. The CDR3 is 16 amino acids. CDR3 bases: TGTGCCAGCAGCCCCGCAGGGGGAACCCCCCCCGGGGAGCTGTTTTTT. It codes for CASSPAGGTPPGELFF.

The chain is built from TRBV30 and TRBJ1-1; D is perhaps TRBD1 (5 bases). The V gene's germline CDR1 is GTSNPN and CDR2 SVGIG (reference sequence). The length of the CDR3 is 12 residues. CDR3 in amino acids: CTIYRGNTEAFF. The CDR3 coding sequence is TGTACCATTTATAGGGGTAACACTGAAGCTTTCTTT. Supplemented by reference TRBV30 and TRBJ1-1, the full variable domain reads SQTIHQWPATLVQPVGSPLSLECTVEGTSNPNLYWYRQAAGRGLQLLFYSVGIGQISSEVPQNLSASRPQDRQFILSSKKLLLSDSGFYLCTIYRGNTEAFFGQGTRLTVV.

The DNA of the CDR3 is TGTGCCTGGAGTATAGCCTATGGCTACACCTTC. Translating it yields CAWSIAYGYTF. V usage is TRBV30 and J usage is TRBJ1-2; no clear D. V was clipped by 2 bases and J by 4 bases, with 5 bases between them. The CDR3 loop spans 11 amino acids. CDR1 is GTSNPN and CDR2 is SVGIG in the germline V gene (reference sequence). Combining the CDR3 with reference TRBV30 and TRBJ1-2 gives the whole variable domain SQTIHQWPATLVQPVGSPLSLECTVEGTSNPNLYWYRQAAGRGLQLLFYSVGIGQISSEVPQNLSASRPQDRQFILSSKKLLLSDSGFYLCAWSIAYGYTFGSGTRLTVV.

This chain connects TRBV5-1 to TRBJ1-1, with D maybe TRBD1 (5 bases). The CDR3 is made up of 17 amino acids. Per germline, CDR1 SGHRS and CDR2 YFSETQ. V lost 0 bases, J lost 4 bases, and 19 bases lay in between. CDR3: CASSLAVDSFLVTEAFF. In DNA, the CDR3 is TGCGCCAGCAGCTTGGCTGTCGACAGCTTTTTGGTCACTGAAGCTTTCTTT.

Many counts were recorded for this clone. Within the sample, other DNA sequences also encode this same CDR3. This chain links TRBV6-4 with TRBJ2-1; 11 nucleotides agree with TRBD1. This CDR3 is built from 14 residues. Trimming at V came to 2 bases and at J to 6 bases, leaving 0 bases not matched to a gene. The V gene's germline CDR1 is MRHNA and CDR2 SNTAGT. The CDR3 bases are TGTGCCAGCAGTGACGGGACAGGGGGCAATGAGCAGTTCTTC. Its translation is CASSDGTGGNEQFF.

This sequence joins TRBV28 and TRBJ1-3, with 7 bases that match TRBD1. The V gene's germline CDR1 is MDHEN and CDR2 SYDVKM. The CDR3 length is 16 residues. V trimming: 8 bases; J trimming: 1 base; junction bases outside the gene matches: 11. DNA for the CDR3: TGTGCCAGCCTCAATGGCGACAGGGTGTCTGGAAACACCATATATTTT. It specifies CASLNGDRVSGNTIYF.

This sequence joins TRBV19 and TRBJ2-3, with 12 bases lining up with TRBD2. Germline loops: CDR1 LNHDA, CDR2 SQIVND (reference sequence). The CDR3 has 14 amino acids. V shed 7 bases, J shed 6 bases, and the junction held 5 bases outside the gene matches. CDR3 amino acids: CASKTSGSTDTQYF. The CDR3 DNA is TGTGCCAGTAAGACTAGCGGGAGTACGGATACGCAGTATTTT.

The rearrangement links TRBV5-1 to TRBJ2-7; TRBD1 aligns across 11 bases. The ends lost 4 bases at V and 6 bases at J; junction bases unmatched: 9. Germline V gene sequence: CDR1 SGHRS, CDR2 YFSETQ. The CDR3 covers 15 residues. The CDR3 DNA sequence: TGCGCCAGCAGCCCGACGGGACAGGGGGGGCTCGAGCAGTACTTC. Translating gives CASSPTGQGGLEQYF.

The V call is TRBV6-4, the J call TRBJ2-7; 14 bases line up with TRBD2. Germline CDR1 is MRHNA and CDR2 is SNTAGT. The CDR3 is 14 amino acids. V shed 2 bases, J shed 6 bases, and the junction held 0 bases outside the gene matches. CDR3 in amino acids: CASSDGTSGSEQYF. DNA of the CDR3: TGTGCCAGCAGTGACGGGACTAGCGGGAGCGAGCAGTACTTC.

This chain connects TRBV29-1 to TRBJ1-2; 11 bases are shared with TRBD1. Germline CDR1 SQVTM, CDR2 ANQGSEA. V shed 8 bases and J 6 bases; nucleotides not matched to a gene: 11. The CDR3 runs 14 residues. Here the CDR3 DNA reads TGCAGCTTTCCCAGGACAGGGGGCGTCGATGGCTACACCTTC. It is translated as CSFPRTGGVDGYTF. The whole variable domain, remainder taken from reference TRBV29-1 and TRBJ1-2, is SAVISQKPSRDICQRGTSLTIQCQVDSQVTMMFWYRQQPGQSLTLIATANQGSEATYESGFVIDKFPISRPNLTFSTLTVSNMSPEDSSIYLCSFPRTGGVDGYTFGSGTRLTVV.

The CDR3 reads CASSLTAGARDNSPLHF. The CDR3 nucleotides read TGTGCCAGCAGCTTAACGGCGGGGGCGCGGGATAATTCACCCCTCCACTTT. V usage is TRBV7-3 and J usage is TRBJ1-6, with D possibly being TRBD1 (6 bases). The CDR3 sequence is 17 residues long. Trimming left V 0 bases short and J 5 bases short, with 14 bases between. CDR1 and CDR2 (germline): SGHTA, FQGTGA.

The table lists this clone with a few counts. The V call is TRBV15, the J call TRBJ2-2; 7 positions agree with TRBD1. Per germline, CDR1 LNHNV and CDR2 YYDKDF (reference sequence). The CDR3 has 15 residues. The V gene end was trimmed by 0 bases and the J gene end by 7 bases; junction bases not matched to a gene: 5. For the CDR3, the DNA is TGTGCCACCAGCAGAGAAAGACAGGGCCACGGGGAGCTGTTTTTT. The encoded protein is CATSRERQGHGELFF.

This clone showed up just a few times. This chain connects TRBV11-2 to TRBJ1-1; 7 nucleotides line up with TRBD1. V trimming: 1 base; J trimming: 7 bases; junction bases outside the gene matches: 3. CDR3 size: 13 residues. Germline CDR1 SGHAT, CDR2 FQNNGV. CDR3 bases: TGTGCCAGCAGCTTAGTTCAGGGGGGTGAAGCTTTCTTT. Protein product: CASSLVQGGEAFF.

Only one count was recorded for this clone. The chain joins TRBV27 to TRBJ2-1; 7 bases match TRBD2. Germline trimming cut 0 bases from V and 7 bases from J; bases unmatched to any gene: 9. There are 16 residues in the CDR3. Germline CDR1 MNHEY, CDR2 SMNVEV (reference sequence). The CDR3 here is CASSLSGGGFINEQFF. CDR3 sequence (DNA): TGTGCCAGCAGTTTATCCGGCGGGGGATTTATTAATGAGCAGTTCTTC.

V and J are TRBV2 and TRBJ1-2, with D unclear. This CDR3 has 14 residues. Per the germline V gene, CDR1 is SNHLY and CDR2 is FYNNEI. With 10 bases removed from V and 2 bases from J, the gap between germline ends came to 17 bases. The CDR3 protein is CATPGGPGNYGYTF. DNA of the CDR3: TGTGCCACCCCTGGTGGTCCCGGGAACTATGGCTACACCTTC.

The V gene is TRBV3-1 (or the pseudogene TRBV3-2), the J gene TRBJ2-3, with 8 bases identical to TRBD2. The CDR3 consists of 14 residues. Germline loops: CDR1 LGHDT, CDR2 YNNKEL (reference sequence). The junction had 6 bases not matched to a gene; V was cut back by 4 bases and J by 6 bases. The CDR3 protein is CASSRLASRDTQYF. CDR3 coding DNA: TGTGCCAGCAGCCGACTAGCGTCACGGGATACGCAGTATTTT.

The sample holds a few counts of this clone. The V call is TRBV19, the J call TRBJ1-5; 7 bases map to TRBD1. V lost 10 bases and J lost 1; bases outside the gene matches: 7. CDR3 length: 14 amino acids. Germline lookup yields CDR1 LNHDA and CDR2 SQIVND (reference sequence). CDR3 in amino acids: CATSPGQSNQPQHF. CDR3 bases: TGTGCCACGAGCCCGGGACAGAGCAATCAGCCCCAGCATTTT.

The chain has TRBV19 and TRBJ1-1, with D unclear. This CDR3 spans 15 amino acids. Germline CDR1 LNHDA, CDR2 SQIVND (reference sequence). Trimming removed 6 bases from V and 1 base from J, with 15 bases in between. The CDR3 DNA is TGTGCCAGTAGACCGATACCCTTCGGGAACACTGAAGCTTTCTTT. The encoded protein is CASRPIPFGNTEAFF.

For the CDR3, the DNA is TGTGCCACTCTACCCGCAAGGGGGCTGAACGGCTACACCTTC. As protein: CATLPARGLNGYTF. This chain links TRBV27 with TRBJ1-2; 7 nucleotides align to TRBD1. CDR1 is MNHEY and CDR2 is SMNVEV in the germline V gene (reference sequence). The CDR3 extends over 14 amino acids. V dropped 10 bases and J dropped 8; count of bases not matched to a gene: 16.

The CDR3 DNA is TGTGCCAGCAGTCCTCCACCCACCCGGACAGGCTCCTACGAGCAGTACTTC. Translated, it gives CASSPPPTRTGSYEQYF. V and J are TRBV28 and TRBJ2-7; 7 bases align to TRBD1. V dropped 5 bases and J dropped 0; count of bases not matched to a gene: 13. This CDR3 contains 17 residues. The germline gives CDR1 MDHEN, CDR2 SYDVKM.

The gene calls are TRBV5-4 and TRBJ2-1; 10 nucleotides agree with TRBD2. The V gene's germline CDR1 is SGHNT and CDR2 YYREEE (reference sequence). V was clipped by 6 bases and J by 4 bases; unmatched bases: 7. This CDR3 is built from 15 residues. CDR3 protein: CASTIGTSDYNEQFF. The CDR3 DNA is TGTGCCAGCACCATTGGGACTAGCGATTACAATGAGCAGTTCTTC.

V usage is TRBV7-9 and J usage is TRBJ2-7; no clear D. This CDR3 is 15 amino acids long. V was trimmed by 7 bases and J by 0 bases, leaving 16 bases between them. The germline gives CDR1 SEHNR, CDR2 FQNEAQ (reference sequence). The CDR3 spells CASTDGPGTSYEQYF. The CDR3 nucleotides read TGTGCCAGCACCGATGGCCCAGGAACCTCCTACGAGCAGTACTTC. Drawing the rest from reference TRBV7-9 and TRBJ2-7, the complete variable domain is DTGVSQNPRHKITKRGQNVTFRCDPISEHNRLYWYRQTLGQGPEFLTYFQNEAQLEKSRLLSDRFSAERPKGSFSTLEIQRTEQGDSAMYLCASTDGPGTSYEQYFGPGTRLTVT.

The genes are TRBV29-1 and TRBJ2-1; TRBD2 matches at 9 bases. Germline trimming cut 3 bases from V and 0 bases from J; bases unmatched to any gene: 3. Germline assignment: CDR1 SQVTM and CDR2 ANQGSEA. This CDR3 spans 15 amino acids. The DNA for the CDR3 is TGCAGCGTTGAGGCTAGCGGGATCTCCTACAATGAGCAGTTCTTC. This gives the protein CSVEASGISYNEQFF.

The rearrangement links TRBV29-1 to TRBJ2-1; TRBD2 matches at 9 bases. V lost 3 bases to trimming and J lost 4 bases; unmatched junction nucleotides: 7. This CDR3 is built from 15 residues. CDR1 is SQVTM, CDR2 ANQGSEA, per germline. The CDR3 loop reads CSVEVWTSVYNEQFF. In DNA, the CDR3 is TGCAGCGTTGAGGTGTGGACTAGCGTTTACAATGAGCAGTTCTTC.

V and J are TRBV19 and TRBJ2-3, with 8 bases lining up with TRBD2. Germline values: CDR1 LNHDA, CDR2 SQIVND (reference sequence). The trim removed 2 bases at V and 4 bases at J, leaving 5 bases unmatched. The CDR3 has 15 residues. DNA for the CDR3: TGTGCCAGTAGTATATTAGCGGGAAGGGCAGATACGCAGTATTTT. Translating it yields CASSILAGRADTQYF.

The CDR3 region has the DNA TGTGCCAGCAGTTTCCCCCAGGTCCAAGAGACCCAGTACTTC. Residues: CASSFPQVQETQYF. The chain employs TRBV28 and TRBJ2-5; D is unresolved. The length of the CDR3 is 14 residues. Looked up from germline, CDR1 is MDHEN and CDR2 is SYDVKM. V was clipped by 3 bases and J by 1 base, with 9 bases between them.

This clone has only a few counts. DNA of the CDR3: TGCGCCAGCAGCCAACAAGTTGGGGGGTCCTCCTACGAGCAGTACTTC. It specifies CASSQQVGGSSYEQYF. This chain links TRBV4-1 with TRBJ2-7; possible D gene TRBD2, 6 bases. Trimming pared 2 bases from V and 0 bases from J, leaving 14 bases between. The CDR3 sequence is 16 residues long. Germline V lookup: CDR1 MGHRA, CDR2 YSYEKL.

This sequence joins TRBV3-1 (or the pseudogene TRBV3-2) and TRBJ2-7; D call uncertain. The CDR3 is made up of 11 amino acids. V lost 4 bases, J lost 6 bases, and 7 bases lay in between. Germline CDR1 reads LGHDT; CDR2 reads YNNKEL (reference sequence). In nucleotides, the CDR3 is TGTGCCAGCAGCCTCCTCCCCGAGCAGTACTTC. Translated, it gives CASSLLPEQYF.

This chain links TRBV6-4 with TRBJ1-1, with 8 nucleotides matching TRBD1. The CDR3 is 15 amino acids. Germline trimming cut 4 bases from V and 6 bases from J; bases unmatched to any gene: 10. The germline V gene encodes CDR1 MRHNA and CDR2 SNTAGT. In DNA, the CDR3 is TGTGCCAGCAGTGCTTCCGACGAGGGACAGGCTGAAGCTTTCTTT. Its translation is CASSASDEGQAEAFF.

This clone was recorded a few times. The DNA of the CDR3 is TGTGCCAGCAGTTCAGGGGTAGGCACTGAAGCTTTCTTT. Translating gives CASSSGVGTEAFF. J is TRBJ1-1 and V is TRBV28, with a possible D match to TRBD1 (6 bases). CDR3 length: 13 amino acids. Trimming shortened V by 4 bases and J by 4 bases, and 10 bases separated the two germline ends. Germline CDR1 and CDR2: MDHEN and SYDVKM.

This clone was seen once. The chain carries TRBV6-5 and TRBJ2-2; the match to TRBD2 covers 13 bases. The CDR3 covers 15 residues. In germline, CDR1 is MNHEY, CDR2 SVGAGI. Trimming cost V 5 bases and J 9 bases; bases outside gene matches: 6. CDR3 nucleotide sequence: TGTGCCAGCAGTCCCGGACTAGCGGGAGAACGGGAGCTGTTTTTT. Protein product: CASSPGLAGERELFF.

A few counts support this clone. The chain uses TRBV6-2 or TRBV6-3 and TRBJ1-2, with TRBD1 identical over 7 bases. Germline V lookup: CDR1 MNHEY, CDR2 SVGEGT. This CDR3 is built from 15 residues. J lost 8 bases, V lost 5 bases, and 14 bases had no gene match. The CDR3 DNA follows: TGTGCCAGCAGTCGCTCAGGGGGGTCAAGTAACGGCTACACCTTC. Amino acid sequence: CASSRSGGSSNGYTF.